These 30 T cell receptor beta chains originate from one sample sequenced in a study of blood T cell repertoires in COVID-19. TCRdb keeps only in-frame clones here, not all; method: immunoSEQ multiplex PCR. This sample yields around 700,000 clones, of which 85% to 90% are seen a single time; roughly 0.25% belongs to the top ten. The sequencing sample was made of peripheral blood. These receptors all stem from a woman between 18 and 30 years old with acute or convalescent COVID-19.

This sequence joins TRBV2 and TRBJ1-2, with D perhaps TRBD1 (6 bases). This CDR3 comprises 14 residues. Trimming pared 5 bases from V and 2 bases from J, leaving 12 bases between. CDR1 SNHLY and CDR2 FYNNEI come from the germline V gene. The CDR3 reads CASSTTGKNYGYTF. As DNA, the CDR3 is TGTGCCAGCAGTACGACAGGAAAGAACTATGGCTACACCTTC.

V and J are TRBV19 and TRBJ1-3; TRBD1 matches 11 bases. The CDR3 is 16 residues long. Trimming cost V 6 bases and J 4 bases; bases outside gene matches: 8. Per germline, CDR1 LNHDA and CDR2 SQIVND (reference sequence). The CDR3 protein is CASRVDRGHRGNTIYF. DNA of the CDR3: TGTGCCAGTAGGGTGGACAGGGGGCATCGAGGAAACACCATATATTTT.

V and J are TRBV5-1 and TRBJ2-5; D remains ambiguous. Germline V gene data show CDR1 as SGHRS and CDR2 as YFSETQ. The CDR3 totals 13 residues. Trimming removed 1 base from V and 1 base from J, with 5 bases in between. The CDR3 nucleotides are TGCGCCAGCAGCTTGAGCTCCCAAGAGACCCAGTACTTC. Protein sequence: CASSLSSQETQYF.

The chain carries TRBV5-1 and TRBJ2-5, with TRBD2 identical over 8 bases. This CDR3 is 15 amino acids long. Germline CDR1 is SGHRS and CDR2 is YFSETQ. The V and J ends lost 7 bases and 5 bases, in that order; junction bases with no gene match: 13. CDR3 nucleotides: TGCGCCAGCGGCCTCCGGGGGGGGGCCGGTGAGACCCAGTACTTC. Protein product: CASGLRGGAGETQYF.

The rearrangement joins TRBV6-4 to TRBJ1-2; 7 bases line up with TRBD1. The CDR3 is made up of 10 amino acids. Per the germline V gene, CDR1 is MRHNA and CDR2 is SNTAGT. Unmatched junction bases numbered 4, after V lost 8 bases and J lost 10 bases. This CDR3 reads CASPTGAYTF. The CDR3 DNA sequence: TGTGCCAGCCCAACAGGGGCCTACACCTTC.

Only one count was recorded for this clone. The V gene is TRBV19, the J gene TRBJ2-1; 7 bases align to TRBD1. This CDR3 has 17 residues. V dropped 6 bases and J dropped 7; count of bases not matched to a gene: 18. Germline V gene sequence: CDR1 LNHDA, CDR2 SQIVND (reference sequence). Written as DNA, the CDR3 is TGTGCCAGTAGGGACCCAGGGGGAACTTTTTCTCGGAATGAGCAGTTCTTC. Amino acids: CASRDPGGTFSRNEQFF. The whole variable domain, remainder taken from reference TRBV19 and TRBJ2-1, is DGGITQSPKYLFRKEGQNVTLSCEQNLNHDAMYWYRQDPGQGLRLIYYSQIVNDFQKGDIAEGYSVSREKKESFPLTVTSAQKNPTAFYLCASRDPGGTFSRNEQFFGPGTRLTVL.

This chain joins TRBV6-6 and TRBJ1-5; D gene uncertain. The length of the CDR3 is 15 residues. V lost 2 bases, J lost 7 bases, and 15 bases lay in between. Per germline, CDR1 MNHNY and CDR2 SVGAGI (reference sequence). CDR3 nucleotides: TGTGCCAGCAGTTACGGCTTAAACACGGGACAGCCCCAGCATTTT. Its translation is CASSYGLNTGQPQHF.

The chain employs TRBV25-1 and TRBJ1-4; 8 nucleotides line up with TRBD1. The germline gives CDR1 MGHDK, CDR2 SYGVNS. This CDR3 region has 16 residues. The V gene end was trimmed by 6 bases and the J gene end by 8 bases; junction bases not matched to a gene: 14. CDR3 protein: CASSNTPGGAREKLFF. The CDR3 coding sequence is TGTGCCAGCAGCAACACTCCAGGGGGCGCGAGGGAAAAACTGTTTTTT.

The chain is built from TRBV5-1 and TRBJ1-2, with 9 nucleotides matching TRBD1. The CDR3 is made up of 17 amino acids. The junction had 18 bases not matched to a gene; V was cut back by 6 bases and J by 6 bases. Germline CDR1 is SGHRS and CDR2 is YFSETQ. The CDR3 DNA follows: TGCGCCAGCACCGCGACCATTACAGGGGGCGAAGCGGATGGCTACACCTTC. Residues: CASTATITGGEADGYTF.

The rearrangement links TRBV25-1 to TRBJ1-1; the D gene is possibly TRBD1 (6 bases). Trimming cost V 2 bases and J 10 bases, with 14 bases left between them. Germline loops: CDR1 MGHDK, CDR2 SYGVNS. This CDR3 is 13 amino acids long. CDR3 loop: CASSEIGEGGAFF. The CDR3 nucleotides read TGTGCCAGCAGTGAAATTGGGGAGGGGGGAGCTTTCTTT. The whole variable domain, filled in from reference TRBV25-1 and TRBJ1-1, reads EADIYQTPRYLVIGTGKKITLECSQTMGHDKMYWYQQDPGMELHLIHYSYGVNSTEKGDLSSESTVSRIRTEHFPLTLESARPSHTSQYLCASSEIGEGGAFFGQGTRLTVV.

The chain carries TRBV9 and TRBJ1-1; the match to TRBD1 covers 7 bases. V shed 4 bases, J shed 6 bases, and the junction held 9 bases outside the gene matches. The CDR3 extends over 14 amino acids. Germline-derived CDR1 and CDR2 are SGDLS and YYNGEE. The CDR3 is CASSPTTGRPEAFF. As DNA, the CDR3 is TGTGCCAGCAGCCCAACGACAGGGCGGCCTGAAGCTTTCTTT.

The genes are TRBV5-1 and TRBJ2-3, with a possible D match to TRBD2 (5 bases). Germline CDR1 reads SGHRS; CDR2 reads YFSETQ. The CDR3 is 14 amino acids. The V end lost 5 bases, the J end lost 4 bases, and 14 bases lay between the germline ends. The DNA for the CDR3 is TGCGCCAGCAGTACCCCGGCGGGCGCAGATACGCAGTATTTT. This gives the protein CASSTPAGADTQYF.

The chain combines TRBV3-1 (or the pseudogene TRBV3-2) with TRBJ1-2, with D uncertain. CDR3 size: 16 residues. V lost 1 base and J lost 3, with 15 bases in between. The germline V gene encodes CDR1 LGHDT and CDR2 YNNKEL (reference sequence). This chain's CDR3 is CASSQVSNTRDYGYTF. The CDR3 coding sequence is TGTGCCAGCAGCCAAGTTAGTAACACCCGGGACTATGGCTACACCTTC.

The chain carries TRBV6-1 and TRBJ1-6; no clear D gene. Trimming took off 3 bases at V and 5 bases at J, with 11 bases between the two ends. There are 15 residues in the CDR3. Germline CDR1 and CDR2: MNHNS and SASEGT. In DNA, the CDR3 is TGTGCCAGCAGTGACGATACCCACAATAATTCACCCCTCCACTTT. Translation gives CASSDDTHNNSPLHF.

The J gene is TRBJ2-7, the V gene TRBV28; D is unclear. With 4 bases removed from V and 0 bases from J, the gap between germline ends came to 16 bases. The germline V gene encodes CDR1 MDHEN and CDR2 SYDVKM. The CDR3 contains 16 residues. The CDR3 sequence: CASSSSRRSSSYEQYF. The DNA of the CDR3 is TGTGCCAGCAGTTCCTCCCGACGGAGCAGCTCCTACGAGCAGTACTTC.

This clone was observed a single time. The gene calls are TRBV27 and TRBJ2-7, with D maybe TRBD2 (7 bases). The V end lost 5 bases, the J end lost 2 bases, and 13 bases lay between the germline ends. The length of the CDR3 is 14 residues. CDR1 and CDR2 (germline): MNHEY, SMNVEV (reference sequence). This chain's CDR3 is CASSPGAGAYEQYF. CDR3 DNA sequence: TGTGCCAGCAGTCCAGGGGCGGGAGCCTACGAGCAGTACTTC.

This clone has a handful of counts. The chain has TRBV7-9 and TRBJ2-7; TRBD1 matches 7 bases. After removal of 5 bases from V and 0 bases from J, the junction contained 4 bases not matched to a gene. The CDR3 is 14 amino acids. Germline-derived CDR1 and CDR2 are SEHNR and FQNEAQ (reference sequence). This chain's CDR3 is CASSVDRPSYEQYF. CDR3 nucleotide sequence: TGTGCCAGCAGCGTGGACAGGCCCTCCTACGAGCAGTACTTC. The full variable domain, completed using reference TRBV7-9 and TRBJ2-7, is DTGVSQNPRHKITKRGQNVTFRCDPISEHNRLYWYRQTLGQGPEFLTYFQNEAQLEKSRLLSDRFSAERPKGSFSTLEIQRTEQGDSAMYLCASSVDRPSYEQYFGPGTRLTVT.

The CDR3, as DNA: TGTGCCACCTCCCTTGGGGGAGGTCTCTACGAGCAGTACTTC. It is translated as CATSLGGGLYEQYF. V usage is TRBV3-1 (or the pseudogene TRBV3-2) and J usage is TRBJ2-7; perhaps TRBD2 as D (6 bases). Germline-derived CDR1 and CDR2 are LGHDT and YNNKEL (reference sequence). Trimming cost V 10 bases and J 3 bases, with 19 bases left between them. The CDR3 is made up of 14 amino acids.

V is TRBV4-2 and J is TRBJ1-2; 7 bases align to TRBD1. The germline CDR1 and CDR2 sequences are LGHNA and YNFKEQ. CDR3 length equals 15 residues. Trimming removed 1 base from V and 6 bases from J; junction bases left unmatched: 8. The CDR3 region is CASSQATTGQDGYTF. The CDR3 coding sequence is TGTGCCAGCAGCCAAGCTACGACAGGGCAGGATGGCTACACCTTC.

The chain has TRBV5-5 and TRBJ1-1, with a weak D call TRBD1 (5 bases). V was cut by 6 bases and J by 1 base, with 13 bases left in between. Germline-derived CDR1 and CDR2 are SGHKS and YYEKEE (reference sequence). The CDR3 has 14 amino acids. CDR3 region: CASTGGYSNTEAFF. The CDR3 DNA follows: TGTGCCAGCACCGGGGGGTATTCGAACACTGAAGCTTTCTTT.

The V and J genes are TRBV27 and TRBJ1-6; no firm D call. CDR3 length: 15 amino acids. Per germline, CDR1 MNHEY and CDR2 SMNVEV (reference sequence). V was cut by 1 base and J by 8 bases, with 12 bases left in between. The CDR3 DNA follows: TGTGCCAGCAGTTTATATCGGGGAAAAGATTCACCCCTCCACTTT. This translates into CASSLYRGKDSPLHF.

This clone has a single count. The V call is TRBV29-1, the J call TRBJ1-1; TRBD1 might be the D (5 bases). The CDR3 spans 14 residues. From germline, CDR1 is SQVTM and CDR2 ANQGSEA. Trimming cost V 4 bases and J 5 bases, with 17 bases left between them. DNA for the CDR3: TGCAGCGTTGCCAAAGGGGTTTGGAAAACTGAAGCTTTCTTT. The encoded protein is CSVAKGVWKTEAFF.

The chain joins TRBV5-1 to TRBJ1-5, with D perhaps matching TRBD1 (6 bases). Germline V lookup: CDR1 SGHRS, CDR2 YFSETQ. The CDR3 is 16 residues long. Trimming stripped 2 bases from V and 6 bases from J, with 18 bases between. The CDR3 coding sequence is TGCGCCAGCAGCTTCAGGGGAGGGGGGCTTCTTCAGCCCCAGCATTTT. It is translated as CASSFRGGGLLQPQHF. Full variable domain (rest looked up from reference TRBV5-1 and TRBJ1-5): KAGVTQTPRYLIKTRGQQVTLSCSPISGHRSVSWYQQTPGQGLQFLFEYFSETQRNKGNFPGRFSGRQFSNSRSEMNVSTLELGDSALYLCASSFRGGGLLQPQHFGDGTRLSIL.

V is TRBV6-2 or TRBV6-3 and J is TRBJ2-3; a possible D gene is TRBD1 (5 bases). The V gene's germline CDR1 is MNHEY and CDR2 SVGEGT. The CDR3 totals 15 residues. V was pared by 6 bases and J by 0 bases, with 13 bases between. CDR3: CASSRRQSSTDTQYF. Written as DNA, the CDR3 is TGTGCCAGCAGCAGACGACAGAGTAGCACAGATACGCAGTATTTT.

V and J are TRBV30 and TRBJ2-1; D perhaps matches TRBD1 (7 bases). Germline V gene data show CDR1 as GTSNPN and CDR2 as SVGIG (reference sequence). The CDR3 has 16 residues. Trimming removed 1 base at V and 8 bases at J, with 21 bases between. The CDR3 DNA reads TGTGCCTGGAGTGCTGCCAGGGGGAGGTCTGGGGATGAGCAGTTCTTC. It codes for CAWSAARGRSGDEQFF. The full variable domain, rest sourced from reference TRBV30 and TRBJ2-1, is SQTIHQWPATLVQPVGSPLSLECTVEGTSNPNLYWYRQAAGRGLQLLFYSVGIGQISSEVPQNLSASRPQDRQFILSSKKLLLSDSGFYLCAWSAARGRSGDEQFFGPGTRLTVL.

The chain combines TRBV2 with TRBJ2-7; 10 nucleotides agree with TRBD2. The CDR3 contains 13 residues. The germline gives CDR1 SNHLY, CDR2 FYNNEI. V shed 9 bases, J shed 6 bases, and the junction held 8 bases outside the gene matches. The CDR3 bases are TGTGCCAGTGGGGTCCTAGCGGGGGCCGAGCAGTACTTC. It translates to CASGVLAGAEQYF.

The chain couples TRBV28 to TRBJ2-3; no clear D gene. V was cut by 3 bases and J by 4 bases, with 8 bases left in between. In germline, CDR1 is MDHEN, CDR2 SYDVKM. The CDR3 runs to 13 residues. In DNA, the CDR3 is TGTGCCAGCAGTTTTTATATAGCAGATACGCAGTATTTT. This encodes CASSFYIADTQYF.

The rearrangement joins TRBV12-3 or TRBV12-4 to TRBJ1-1; the D is unclear. Trimming left V 5 bases short and J 5 bases short, with 6 bases between. The CDR3 contains 11 residues. CDR3 in amino acids: CASSLRTEAFF. CDR3 nucleotide sequence: TGTGCCAGCAGTCTGAGGACTGAAGCTTTCTTT.

The chain carries TRBV2 and TRBJ2-3; D gene ambiguous. CDR3 length: 10 amino acids. Germline values: CDR1 SNHLY, CDR2 FYNNEI. Trimming removed 7 bases at V and 6 bases at J, with 5 bases between. The DNA of the CDR3 is TGTGCCAGCATCGTGGATACGCAGTATTTT. Amino acid sequence: CASIVDTQYF.

As regards this clone: The sample carries other DNA sequences with the same CDR3. This sequence joins TRBV5-1 and TRBJ1-2; D uncertain. The germline V and J ends were trimmed by 0 bases and 3 bases, with 3 bases remaining between them. The CDR3 length is 12 residues. CDR1 and CDR2 (germline): SGHRS, YFSETQ. CDR3: CASSLADYGYTF. CDR3 nucleotide sequence: TGCGCCAGCAGCTTGGCGGACTATGGCTACACCTTC.